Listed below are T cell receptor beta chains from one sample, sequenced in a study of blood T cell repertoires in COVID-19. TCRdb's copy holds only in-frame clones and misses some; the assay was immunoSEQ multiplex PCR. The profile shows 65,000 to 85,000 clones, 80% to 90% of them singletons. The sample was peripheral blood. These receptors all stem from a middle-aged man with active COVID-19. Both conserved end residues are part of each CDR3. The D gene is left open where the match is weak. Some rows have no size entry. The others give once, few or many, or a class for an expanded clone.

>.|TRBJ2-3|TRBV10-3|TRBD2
TGTGCCATCAGTGAGAGGACTAGCTCTAGCACAGATACGCAGTATTTT
CAISERTSSSTDTQYF
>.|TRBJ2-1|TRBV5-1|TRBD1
TGCGCCAGCAGCTGGACAGGGGAGAGTGAGCAGTTCTTC
CASSWTGESEQFF
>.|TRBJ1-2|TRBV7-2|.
TGTGCCAGCAGCTTAGCGTTAACCGGTGGCTACACCTTC
CASSLALTGGYTF
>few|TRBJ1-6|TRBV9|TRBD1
TGTGCCAGCAGCACGAGACAGGGGGGGAATTCACCCCTCCACTTT
CASSTRQGGNSPLHF
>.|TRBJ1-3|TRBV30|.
TGTGCTGGGGGGAACTCTGGAAACACCATATATTTT
CAGGNSGNTIYF
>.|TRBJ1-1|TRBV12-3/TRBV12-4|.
TGTGCCAGCAGTCCTAGCAACACTGAAGCTTTCTTT
CASSPSNTEAFF
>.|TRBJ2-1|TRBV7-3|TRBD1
TGTGCCAGCAGCCCCGGGACAGCCTACAATGAGCAGTTCTTC
CASSPGTAYNEQFF
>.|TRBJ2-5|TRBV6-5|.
TGTGCCAGCAGTACAGGGTCCCCACGGACCCAGTACTTC
CASSTGSPRTQYF
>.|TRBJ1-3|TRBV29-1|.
TGCAGCATTCTAGAGGGGGCTGGAAACACCATATATTTT
CSILEGAGNTIYF
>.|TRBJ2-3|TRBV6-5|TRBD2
TGTGCCAGTAATACAGCGGGGGGACTTACAGATACGCAGTATTTT
CASNTAGGLTDTQYF